A selection of T cell receptor beta chains follows, all from one sample in a study of identical twins. TCRdb independently ran MiXCR on the 5' RACE reads; one entry per CDR3 protein. This sample has 300,000 to 400,000 distinct CDR3 sequences; more than 9% occur once, and the top ten carry approximately 7.9%. This same sample was also taken into another study, of yellow fever vaccine responses in identical twins.

What was sequenced was CD8+ T cells sorted from blood. These receptor sequences come from a woman aged 18-29 years in good health. CDR3s include the opening cysteine and the closing phenylalanine or tryptophan. A D gene is named only where the DNA matches it firmly. Not all rows give a size; the values are once, few, many and, for expanded clones, a class.

>TRBJ2-2|few|.|TRBV24-1
TGTGCCACCAGTCCGGGGGACAGGAACACCGGGGAGCTGTTTTTT
CATSPGDRNTGELFF
>TRBJ2-5|many|TRBD2|TRBV7-9
TGTGCCAGCAGCTCAGCGGGGGAGACCCAGTACTTC
CASSSAGETQYF
>TRBJ2-5|many|.|TRBV5-1
TGCGCCAGCAGCTTGGGTTTTGGACAGAACCAAGAGACCCAGTACTTC
CASSLGFGQNQETQYF
>TRBJ2-1|few|TRBD2|TRBV7-7
TGTGCCAGCAGCTTAGGACTAGCGGGAGGAGGATCCTACAATGAGCAGTTCTTC
CASSLGLAGGGSYNEQFF
>TRBJ1-2|many|.|TRBV20-1
TGCAGTGCTAGGGGGCCAGCCAGTAACTATGGCTACACCTTC
CSARGPASNYGYTF
>TRBJ2-3|.|.|TRBV12-3/TRBV12-4
TGTGCCAGCAGTTTAGCGCATCGGGAGCAAGAAGATACGCAGTATTTT
CASSLAHREQEDTQYF
>TRBJ2-1|.|.|TRBV5-1
TGCGCCAGCAGCAGGGGCGGGACACTATTACAAAATGAGCAGTTCTTC
CASSRGGTLLQNEQFF
>TRBJ2-1|few|.|TRBV15
TGTGCCACCAGCAGAGATGACTACAATGAGCAGTTCTTC
CATSRDDYNEQFF
>TRBJ2-3|.|TRBD2|TRBV6-2/TRBV6-3
TGTGCCAGCAGCGATCCGACTAGCGGGAACCCCAGCACAGATACGCAGTATTTT
CASSDPTSGNPSTDTQYF
>TRBJ2-6|.|.|TRBV6-4
TGTGCCAGCAGTGAAGGGCCCTCTGGGGCCAACGTCCTGACTTTC
CASSEGPSGANVLTF
>TRBJ2-3|many|.|TRBV12-3/TRBV12-4
TGTGCCAGCATCGGAGATACGCAGTATTTT
CASIGDTQYF
>TRBJ2-1|many|.|TRBV20-1
TGCAGTGCTAGTTCCGGGACGGACTACAATGAGCAGTTCTTC
CSASSGTDYNEQFF
>TRBJ2-2|.|TRBD2|TRBV2
TGTGCCAGCAGGACCGGACTAGCGGAAGACACCGGGGAGCTGTTTTTT
CASRTGLAEDTGELFF
>TRBJ1-4|.|.|TRBV7-8
TGTGCCAGCAGCTTACTCCTGGGCCCCCAGACTAATGAAAAACTGTTTTTT
CASSLLLGPQTNEKLFF
>TRBJ2-7|.|.|TRBV3-1
TGTGCCAGCACCCTTGGGGGGCAGACTGGAACCTACGAGCAGTACTTC
CASTLGGQTGTYEQYF
>TRBJ2-3|many|.|TRBV7-9
TGTGCCAGCAGCCAATCATTCCAGTCCACAGATACGCAGTATTTT
CASSQSFQSTDTQYF
>TRBJ2-5|few|.|TRBV7-9
TGTGCCAGCAACTCGCCCCGAGAGACCCAGTACTTC
CASNSPRETQYF
>TRBJ2-1|.|.|TRBV24-1
TGTGCCACCAGAGTTGGCAATGAGCAGTTCTTC
CATRVGNEQFF
>TRBJ1-5|.|.|TRBV7-9
TGTGCCAGCAGCCCCACCAGCTTCAATCAGCCCCAGCATTTT
CASSPTSFNQPQHF
>TRBJ2-3|.|TRBD2|TRBV11-2
TGTGCCAGCAGCCCCCGCCGGGGACTAGCGGGAGCGGATACGCAGTATTTT
CASSPRRGLAGADTQYF
>TRBJ2-3|many|.|TRBV5-1
TGCGCCAGCAGCTTGTATGATGGCGTTGATACGCAGTATTTT
CASSLYDGVDTQYF
>TRBJ1-3|.|.|TRBV10-1
TGCGCCAGCAGCCTAGGACGCTGGGCTGGAAACACCATATATTTT
CASSLGRWAGNTIYF
>TRBJ2-2|many|.|TRBV12-3/TRBV12-4
TGTGCCAGCAGTCGTTCTGGTGCGGGTCTCACCGGGGAGCTGTTTTTT
CASSRSGAGLTGELFF
>TRBJ2-4|.|TRBD2|TRBV11-2
TGTGCCAGCAGCCCCGGGACTAGCGGGGCATGGGCGTCCAAAAACATTCAGTACTTC
CASSPGTSGAWASKNIQYF
>TRBJ2-7|.|TRBD1|TRBV12-3/TRBV12-4
TGTGCCAGCAGTAGGACAGGGGACGAGCAGTACTTC
CASSRTGDEQYF
>TRBJ2-7|.|TRBD1|TRBV7-2
TGTGCCAGCAGCTTACTTAGGATGTCACACGGGACAGGGATTTTCCCTGCCTACGAGCAGTACTTC
CASSLLRMSHGTGIFPAYEQYF
>TRBJ2-6|few|TRBD1|TRBV7-1
TGTGCCAGCAGCTCGAATAACCCGGGACAGGTCTGGGACAGGTCTGGGGCCAACGTCCTGACTTTC
CASSSNNPGQVWDRSGANVLTF
>TRBJ2-2|.|.|TRBV18
TGTGCCAGCTCACCTTATCGCCAGGGCGGGACCGGGGAGCTGTTTTTT
CASSPYRQGGTGELFF
>TRBJ2-7|few|TRBD1|TRBV7-9
TGTGCCAGCAACGGACAGGGATCCGAGCAGTACTTC
CASNGQGSEQYF
>TRBJ2-1|.|.|TRBV9
TGTGCCAGCAGCGTAGCCTTGCGGGGCTACAATGAGCAGTTCTTC
CASSVALRGYNEQFF
>TRBJ2-3|once|.|TRBV28
TGTGCCAGCAGTCCCCGACAGGTCGGAGATACGCAGTATTTT
CASSPRQVGDTQYF
>TRBJ2-1|.|.|TRBV9
TGTGCCAGCAGCGCTTTAGCGGAACCGGGGTACAATGAGCAGTTCTTC
CASSALAEPGYNEQFF
>TRBJ2-5|.|TRBD2|TRBV5-1
TGCGCCAGCAGCTGGCTAGCGGCCCCTAACCGGGAGACCCAGTACTTC
CASSWLAAPNRETQYF
>TRBJ2-1|.|TRBD2|TRBV7-2
TGTGCCAGCAGCACAGAAGGACTAGCGCGATCCTATGAGCAGTTCTTC
CASSTEGLARSYEQFF
>TRBJ2-1|.|TRBD2|TRBV12-5
TGTGCTAGTGGTTCGACACAGGACTTGGGGACTAGCGGGAGGGATGGCAATGAGCAGTTCTTC
CASGSTQDLGTSGRDGNEQFF
>TRBJ2-3|many|.|TRBV9
TGTGCCAGCAGCGTAGCTGGCAGGACGACGGATACGCAGTATTTT
CASSVAGRTTDTQYF
>TRBJ2-5|many|.|TRBV20-1
TGCAGTGCTAGAGATGGGAGACTGACGGAAACCCAGTACTTC
CSARDGRLTETQYF
>TRBJ2-1|few|TRBD1|TRBV12-3/TRBV12-4
TGTGCCAGCAGTTCTGACAGGGTAAGGGGGAATGAGCAGTTCTTC
CASSSDRVRGNEQFF
>TRBJ2-3|.|TRBD2|TRBV24-1
TGTGCCACCAGTGAGTCGACTAGCGGGCCGCTGGATACGCAGTATTTT
CATSESTSGPLDTQYF
>TRBJ2-3|many|.|TRBV7-2
TGTGCCAGCAGCTTAGAGGCCGGGAAGATGTTCAGTCAGTGGTATTTT
CASSLEAGKMFSQWYF
>TRBJ2-5|.|.|TRBV23-1
TGCGTCAGCAGTCAAGTCAGAGGACGGAGACAAGAGACCCAGTACTTC
CVSSQVRGRRQETQYF
>TRBJ2-2|many|.|TRBV27
TGTGCCAGCAGTTTGACGGGGGCCGGGGAGCTGTTTTTT
CASSLTGAGELFF
>TRBJ2-3|few|TRBD2|TRBV20-1
TGCAGTGCTAGCCCGGGAGGGCCGGATACGCAGTATTTT
CSASPGGPDTQYF
>TRBJ1-4|.|.|TRBV7-9
TGTGCCAGCAGCCCGTGGGCAGGGAAAGATGAAAAACTGTTTTTT
CASSPWAGKDEKLFF
>TRBJ2-4|many|.|TRBV4-1
TGCGCCAGCAGCCAGTGGGGACCAGCCAAAAACATTCAGTACTTC
CASSQWGPAKNIQYF
>TRBJ1-6|few|.|TRBV2
TGTGCCAGCAGTGAAGCGACCTTATTTAATTCACCCCTCCACTTT
CASSEATLFNSPLHF
>TRBJ2-7|.|TRBD1|TRBV9
TGTGCCAGCAGCGTAGAAGGGGACAGGGAAGGCGAGCAGTACTTC
CASSVEGDREGEQYF
>TRBJ2-5|many|.|TRBV12-3/TRBV12-4
TGTGCCAGCACCGGCCCCCTTGCTTTTGGAGAGACCCAGTACTTC
CASTGPLAFGETQYF
>TRBJ2-5|few|.|TRBV4-1
TGCGCCAGCAGCCAAGAATTCGGCGGGCAAGAGACCCAGTACTTC
CASSQEFGGQETQYF
>TRBJ2-5|.|.|TRBV28
TGTGCCAGCAGTTTCTCACTGGCATCCGGAGAGGAGGCCCAGTACTTC
CASSFSLASGEEAQYF
>TRBJ2-2|.|TRBD2|TRBV28
TGTGCCAGCAGTCCAACTACTAGCGTGTTCACCGGGGAGCTGTTTTTT
CASSPTTSVFTGELFF
>TRBJ2-3|few|.|TRBV10-3
TGTGCCATCAGTGAGTATTGGAAGACAGAAACCACAGATACGCAGTATTTT
CAISEYWKTETTDTQYF
>TRBJ2-3|few|.|TRBV20-1
TGCTGTGCTAGAGATCGGTCTCGATCTAGCACAGATACGCAGTATTTT
CCARDRSRSSTDTQYF
>TRBJ2-1|few|TRBD1|TRBV7-9
TGTGCCACCGTTGTCTTGACTTGGGGACAGGGGACGACTGAGCAGTTCTTC
CATVVLTWGQGTTEQFF
>TRBJ2-7|few|.|TRBV7-6
TGTGCCAGCAGCGTCTACCGGGACACGGGCGCCTACGAGCAGTACTTC
CASSVYRDTGAYEQYF
>TRBJ2-3|few|TRBD2|TRBV2
TGTGCCAGCAGCAGTACCTCCCTAGCGGGAAGCACAGATACGCAGTATTTT
CASSSTSLAGSTDTQYF